This T cell receptor (beta chain) derives from a study of naive and memory T cell subsets. Study-wide results and limits: Gini index rose across naive, CM, EM and EMRA in CD4 and CD8. TCR counts from RNA may reflect activation-linked expression changes. Naive and memory subsets had different power law exponents for TCR abundance.

An equimolar mix of two oligonucleotides served as the beta constant-region primer for TRBC1 and TRBC2. The ligated cDNA underwent four PCR rounds using SP2 and nested alpha and beta constant-region primers. MiXCR was run by TCRdb on the UMI-ligation and nested PCR reads, yielding one entry per CDR3 protein. This table has 20,000 to 25,000 distinct CDR3 sequences, more than 7% appearing once. Germline V gene data show CDR1 as MDHEN and CDR2 as SYDVKM. The CDR3 has 17 residues. V shed 5 bases and J 2 bases; nucleotides not matched to a gene: 12. Concerning this clonotype: What it binds is unknown.

This sequence joins TRBV28 and TRBJ2-7; 10 bases agree with TRBD2. Material: central memory CD8+ T cells from blood. The TCR originated in a human donor in good health. The CDR3 protein is CASSGGTSEINAYEQYF. CDR3 sequence (DNA): TGTGCCAGCAGTGGAGGGACTAGCGAGATCAACGCCTACGAGCAGTACTTC.